Listed here are 25 T cell receptor beta chains from one sample, sequenced in a study of control samples from healthy donors and cancer patients. Assay used: immunoSEQ multiplex PCR; TCRdb lists only in-frame clones, some missing. The data contain about 97,000 clones, 90% to 95% of them singletons. Material for sequencing was blood. The receptors shown here come from a woman aged 18-29 years in good health.

The chain is built from TRBV19 and TRBJ2-7; D uncertain. CDR1 and CDR2 (germline): LNHDA, SQIVND (reference sequence). V lost 5 bases and J lost 1, with 9 bases in between. This CDR3 is 13 amino acids long. CDR3 nucleotide sequence: TGTGCCAGTAGTGTGAGTGGATCCTACGAGCAGTACTTC. Translation: CASSVSGSYEQYF.

The CDR3 here is CASSPPNTGELFF. CDR3 in DNA: TGTGCCAGCAGCCCTCCTAACACCGGGGAGCTGTTTTTT. This chain connects TRBV5-4 to TRBJ2-2; D unclear. CDR3 length: 13 amino acids. CDR1 SGHNT and CDR2 YYREEE come from the germline V gene (reference sequence). V was trimmed by 4 bases and J by 2 bases, leaving 6 bases between them.

Here the CDR3 reads CASSLMSYNEQFF. CDR3 coding DNA: TGTGCCAGCAGTTTAATGTCATACAATGAGCAGTTCTTC. The chain joins TRBV12-3 or TRBV12-4 to TRBJ2-1; D remains ambiguous. The CDR3 totals 13 residues. V was pared by 2 bases and J by 4 bases, with 6 bases between.

This chain links TRBV18 with TRBJ1-1; the D gene is possibly TRBD1 (6 bases). Per the germline V gene, CDR1 is KGHSH and CDR2 is LQKENI. This CDR3 is built from 12 residues. V lost 4 bases to trimming and J lost 6 bases, with 9 bases between them. CDR3 in amino acids: CASSQGGSEAFF. The CDR3 DNA is TGTGCCAGCTCACAGGGGGGGTCTGAAGCTTTCTTT. The full variable domain, its missing parts supplied by reference TRBV18 and TRBJ1-1, is NAGVMQNPRHLVRRRGQEARLRCSPMKGHSHVYWYRQLPEEGLKFMVYLQKENIIDESGMPKERFSAEFPKEGPSILRIQQVVRGDSAAYFCASSQGGSEAFFGQGTRLTVV.

The gene calls are TRBV2 and TRBJ2-7; TRBD2 matches at 13 bases. V lost 3 bases, J lost 4 bases, and 12 bases stayed unmatched. This CDR3 is 18 amino acids long. Germline loops: CDR1 SNHLY, CDR2 FYNNEI. CDR3 residues: CASSDIQLAGGPRYEQYF. The CDR3 region has the DNA TGTGCCAGCAGTGATATCCAACTAGCGGGAGGGCCTCGGTACGAGCAGTACTTC.

The count of this clone is one. This chain uses TRBV25-1 with TRBJ1-1; D perhaps matches TRBD1 (6 bases). The ends were cut back, 4 bases at V and 2 bases at J, with 17 bases in the middle. This CDR3 is built from 16 residues. Germline CDR1 and CDR2: MGHDK and SYGVNS. The DNA for the CDR3 is TGTGCCAGCAGTGCCCTCCGGACAGAGCAAAACACTGAAGCTTTCTTT. Protein: CASSALRTEQNTEAFF.

The rearrangement joins TRBV20-1 to TRBJ1-5; D gene ambiguous. Trimming shortened V by 3 bases and J by 14 bases, and 17 bases separated the two germline ends. Per germline, CDR1 DFQATT and CDR2 SNEGSKA (reference sequence). The CDR3 has 12 amino acids. Here the CDR3 reads CSASSLSGLKHF. The CDR3 DNA reads TGCAGTGCTAGTTCGCTTTCCGGGCTAAAGCATTTT.

The J gene is TRBJ2-7, the V gene TRBV11-3; 7 bases line up with TRBD2. In germline, CDR1 is SGHNT, CDR2 YENEEA. CDR3 length: 15 amino acids. After removal of 6 bases from V and 9 bases from J, the junction contained 17 bases not matched to a gene. The CDR3 spells CASSLGSTGRPLQYF. The DNA of the CDR3 is TGTGCCAGCAGTCTGGGGTCTACCGGGAGGCCCCTGCAGTACTTC.

The J gene is TRBJ2-7, the V gene TRBV4-3; 7 nucleotides line up with TRBD2. The CDR3 sequence is 16 residues long. CDR1 LGHNA and CDR2 YSLEER come from the germline V gene. V gave up 0 bases and J gave up 0 bases; unmatched junction bases: 5. Here the CDR3 reads CASSQDYPGGSYEQYF. CDR3 DNA sequence: TGCGCCAGCAGCCAAGATTATCCGGGGGGCTCCTACGAGCAGTACTTC.

This clone was observed a single time. The chain is built from TRBV28 and TRBJ1-3; D ambiguous. Trimming took off 2 bases at V and 4 bases at J, with 12 bases between the two ends. The CDR3 extends over 15 amino acids. Germline V gene sequence: CDR1 MDHEN, CDR2 SYDVKM. For the CDR3, the DNA is TGTGCCAGCAGTTTAGAGGGATCTTGGGGAAACACCATATATTTT. This sequence encodes CASSLEGSWGNTIYF.

V is TRBV28 and J is TRBJ1-4; the D is unclear. With 3 bases removed from V and 0 bases from J, the gap between germline ends came to 5 bases. Germline V lookup: CDR1 MDHEN, CDR2 SYDVKM. The CDR3 loop spans 14 amino acids. Here the CDR3 reads CASSFSSTNEKLFF. The CDR3 bases are TGTGCCAGCAGTTTCAGTTCAACTAATGAAAAACTGTTTTTT.

The chain employs TRBV7-2 and TRBJ2-7; no reliable D call. The V end lost 5 bases, the J end lost 1 base, and 9 bases lay between the germline ends. CDR1 and CDR2 from the germline V gene are SGHTA and FQGNSA. This CDR3 is 13 amino acids long. As DNA, the CDR3 is TGTGCCAGCAGCGCGCAAGCTTCCTACGAGCAGTACTTC. This gives the protein CASSAQASYEQYF.

This sequence joins TRBV7-9 and TRBJ2-7, with 9 positions matching TRBD1. The CDR3 consists of 15 residues. Looked up from germline, CDR1 is SEHNR and CDR2 is FQNEAQ (reference sequence). The trim removed 4 bases at V and 5 bases at J, leaving 9 bases unmatched. The CDR3 DNA is TGTGCCAGCAGCTCCCAAGGGGACAGGGCCCACGAGCAGTACTTC. It specifies CASSSQGDRAHEQYF.

This sequence joins TRBV9 and TRBJ1-6, with D possibly being TRBD1 (6 bases). In germline, CDR1 is SGDLS, CDR2 YYNGEE. Trimming removed 0 bases from V and 4 bases from J, with 11 bases in between. This CDR3 contains 16 residues. The CDR3 here is CASSVGGRRYNSPLHF. CDR3 nucleotides: TGTGCCAGCAGCGTAGGGGGGCGCCGGTATAATTCACCCCTCCACTTT.

The sample holds one count of this clone. The rearrangement joins TRBV28 to TRBJ1-3; weak D call: TRBD1 (5 bases). The CDR3 has 15 amino acids. Germline V gives CDR1 MDHEN, CDR2 SYDVKM. Trimming took off 4 bases at V and 1 base at J, with 11 bases between the two ends. CDR3 sequence (DNA): TGTGCCAGCAGTTCCGGGGCCGTTTCTGGAAACACCATATATTTT. It specifies CASSSGAVSGNTIYF.

The rearrangement links TRBV6-6 to TRBJ2-1, with 11 bases fitting TRBD1. Germline V CDR1 and CDR2: MNHNY, SVGAGI (reference sequence). The CDR3 is 15 amino acids. V shed 3 bases and J 6 bases; nucleotides not matched to a gene: 4. The CDR3 loop reads CASSYLGTGGNEQFF. The CDR3 DNA follows: TGTGCCAGCAGTTATTTGGGGACAGGGGGCAATGAGCAGTTCTTC.

V is TRBV7-9 and J is TRBJ2-1; D might be TRBD2 (6 bases). The CDR3 extends over 15 amino acids. The germline V gene has CDR1 SEHNR and CDR2 FQNEAQ (reference sequence). Trimming removed 1 base from V and 16 bases from J, with 23 bases in between. The CDR3 here is CASSLESLSGLPIFF. The CDR3 nucleotides read TGTGCCAGCAGCTTAGAGTCCCTGTCGGGACTCCCGATCTTCTTC. The full variable domain, in which reference TRBV7-9 and TRBJ2-1 provide the parts outside the CDR3, is DTGVSQNPRHKITKRGQNVTFRCDPISEHNRLYWYRQTLGQGPEFLTYFQNEAQLEKSRLLSDRFSAERPKGSFSTLEIQRTEQGDSAMYLCASSLESLSGLPIFFGPGTRLTVL.

The gene calls are TRBV10-3 and TRBJ1-2; 9 nucleotides agree with TRBD1. The CDR3 has 15 residues. J lost 8 bases, V lost 4 bases, and 11 bases had no gene match. Germline V gene sequence: CDR1 ENHRY, CDR2 SYGVKD. CDR3 protein: CAISVPGQGLLGYTF. The CDR3 nucleotides read TGTGCCATCAGTGTACCGGGACAGGGCTTGTTGGGCTACACCTTC.

This clone was observed a few times. V is TRBV24-1 and J is TRBJ2-1, with 10 positions matching TRBD2. CDR1 is KGHDR and CDR2 is SFDVKD in the germline V gene. Germline trimming cut 1 base from V and 9 bases from J; bases unmatched to any gene: 8. This CDR3 is 16 amino acids long. CDR3 in DNA: TGTGCCACCAGTGATTTAGCGGGAGGGGGGCACCTTGAGCAGTTCTTC. Amino acid sequence: CATSDLAGGGHLEQFF.

The V call is TRBV6-1, the J call TRBJ1-2, with D perhaps TRBD1 (6 bases). The CDR3 covers 13 residues. Germline V gives CDR1 MNHNS, CDR2 SASEGT. V lost 2 bases and J lost 8, with 12 bases in between. The CDR3 reads CASSELGAGGYTF. The CDR3 nucleotides are TGTGCCAGCAGTGAACTGGGGGCTGGGGGCTACACCTTC.

V and J are TRBV7-9 and TRBJ1-2; 10 nucleotides agree with TRBD1. This CDR3 has 13 amino acids. V trimming: 5 bases; J trimming: 10 bases; junction bases outside the gene matches: 7. The germline CDR1 and CDR2 sequences are SEHNR and FQNEAQ (reference sequence). In DNA, the CDR3 is TGTGCCAGCAGCCCCGGGACAGGGGCCGTCTACACCTTC. Amino acids: CASSPGTGAVYTF.

The V call is TRBV7-8, the J call TRBJ2-7; either TRBD1 or TRBD2 may supply D (5 bases each). V was shortened by 4 bases and J by 0 bases, with 22 bases between the two germline ends. The CDR3 totals 18 residues. Germline CDR1 is SGHVS and CDR2 is FQNEAQ. The CDR3 region has the DNA TGTGCCAGCAGCTCCAAGAGACACCGGGACCCTAACTCCTACGAGCAGTACTTC. Translating gives CASSSKRHRDPNSYEQYF.

This chain uses TRBV6-5 with TRBJ1-1; tentative D call: TRBD1 (6 bases). The CDR3 sequence is 13 residues long. Trimming pared 5 bases from V and 5 bases from J, leaving 12 bases between. The germline V gene has CDR1 MNHEY and CDR2 SVGAGI. CDR3 sequence: CASSTGPWTEAFF. Here the CDR3 DNA reads TGTGCCAGCAGTACAGGGCCTTGGACTGAAGCTTTCTTT.

This clone came up a few times. The chain recombines TRBV19 with TRBJ2-7, with D maybe TRBD2 (5 bases). The V gene lost 2 bases and the J gene lost 1 base, with 9 bases spanning the gap. Per germline, CDR1 LNHDA and CDR2 SQIVND (reference sequence). This CDR3 is built from 14 residues. The CDR3 loop reads CASSISSGSYEQYF. CDR3 DNA: TGTGCCAGTAGTATATCCAGCGGATCCTACGAGCAGTACTTC.

This chain joins TRBV24-1 and TRBJ1-2, with 7 bases matching TRBD1. CDR1 KGHDR and CDR2 SFDVKD come from the germline V gene. This CDR3 has 14 residues. Trimming removed 2 bases from V and 5 bases from J; junction bases left unmatched: 4. Written as DNA, the CDR3 is TGTGCCACCAGTGATTCGGGACAGCCTTATGGCTACACCTTC. Amino acids: CATSDSGQPYGYTF.